The rows below give T cell receptor beta chains drawn from one sample of a study of glioma-infiltrating T cells. MiXCR, run by TCRdb on the multiplex PCR reads, gives a single entry per CDR3 protein. The repertoire holds some 110,000 distinct CDR3 sequences, approximately 25% seen once, with around 15% in the top ten. Sequences were obtained from glioma tissue, nonneoplastic brain tissue, or PBMCs (not recorded which). These receptors originate from a human donor with low-grade glioma or glioblastoma, undergoing nonglioma brain surgery, or in good health (not recorded which). Both conserved end residues are trimmed from each CDR3. Each record gives: clone size, V gene, D gene, J gene, CDR3 protein. A D gene is named only where the DNA matches it firmly. Not every row has a clone size; where given, it reads once, few, many or a size class.

clone size: NA; V gene: TRBV15; D gene: NA; J gene: TRBJ2-5; CDR3 protein: ATSQDTSRGETQY
clone size: NA; V gene: TRBV29-1; D gene: NA; J gene: TRBJ1-1; CDR3 protein: SVGRESNEAF
clone size: many; V gene: TRBV4-3; D gene: NA; J gene: TRBJ2-7; CDR3 protein: ASSARSGSYEQY
clone size: many; V gene: TRBV6-6; D gene: TRBD1; J gene: TRBJ1-1; CDR3 protein: ASSYRTGDTEAF
clone size: many; V gene: TRBV7-2; D gene: NA; J gene: TRBJ2-1; CDR3 protein: ASSLERRYNEQF
clone size: many; V gene: TRBV6-1; D gene: NA; J gene: TRBJ1-1; CDR3 protein: ASSDTVNTEAF
clone size: many; V gene: TRBV3-1; D gene: NA; J gene: TRBJ1-2; CDR3 protein: ASSQEGQMNYGYT
clone size: NA; V gene: TRBV29-1; D gene: TRBD1; J gene: TRBJ1-1; CDR3 protein: SVDSDRGPYDTEAF
clone size: many; V gene: TRBV7-2; D gene: TRBD1; J gene: TRBJ1-6; CDR3 protein: ASSRDRGYNSPLH
clone size: once; V gene: TRBV6-6; D gene: NA; J gene: TRBJ1-2; CDR3 protein: DNSYSIGAEGGYT
clone size: many; V gene: TRBV4-1; D gene: TRBD2; J gene: TRBJ2-7; CDR3 protein: ASSQEKRESDEQY
clone size: medium-sized; V gene: TRBV6-1; D gene: TRBD1; J gene: TRBJ2-5; CDR3 protein: ASRRTGDRQETQY
clone size: many; V gene: TRBV12-3/TRBV12-4; D gene: NA; J gene: TRBJ2-3; CDR3 protein: ASSDRVESTDTQY
clone size: few; V gene: TRBV2; D gene: NA; J gene: TRBJ2-3; CDR3 protein: ASNRASGSTDTQY
clone size: many; V gene: TRBV4-3; D gene: NA; J gene: TRBJ2-1; CDR3 protein: ASSQVDGANYEQF
clone size: many; V gene: TRBV6-1; D gene: NA; J gene: TRBJ1-5; CDR3 protein: ASTVRTANQPQH
clone size: many; V gene: TRBV4-2; D gene: NA; J gene: TRBJ2-3; CDR3 protein: ASSQDLVVRGFSSTDTQY
clone size: NA; V gene: TRBV6-2/TRBV6-3; D gene: NA; J gene: TRBJ1-1; CDR3 protein: ASSYWLEEGSTEAF
clone size: many; V gene: TRBV11-1; D gene: TRBD1; J gene: TRBJ2-7; CDR3 protein: ASSSQPDRELYEQY
clone size: many; V gene: TRBV4-3; D gene: NA; J gene: TRBJ2-3; CDR3 protein: ASSQVSAGYTDTQY
clone size: NA; V gene: TRBV11-1; D gene: NA; J gene: TRBJ2-3; CDR3 protein: ASSLPRGGSKDTQY
clone size: NA; V gene: TRBV20-1; D gene: NA; J gene: TRBJ2-5; CDR3 protein: SASNPIGVDNRAQY
clone size: NA; V gene: TRBV6-1; D gene: NA; J gene: TRBJ2-5; CDR3 protein: GSSDLPDSAD
clone size: many; V gene: TRBV20-1; D gene: TRBD2; J gene: TRBJ2-5; CDR3 protein: SAGEGNVQETQY
clone size: NA; V gene: TRBV10-3; D gene: TRBD2; J gene: TRBJ2-1; CDR3 protein: AIRDLAGTRTNEQF
clone size: NA; V gene: TRBV19; D gene: NA; J gene: TRBJ1-1; CDR3 protein: ASSMLQGSNTEAF
clone size: NA; V gene: TRBV29-1; D gene: NA; J gene: TRBJ2-5; CDR3 protein: SAIPQETQY
clone size: many; V gene: TRBV25-1; D gene: NA; J gene: TRBJ2-5; CDR3 protein: ASSESSETQY
clone size: NA; V gene: TRBV7-2; D gene: NA; J gene: TRBJ2-5; CDR3 protein: ASSLAGETQY
clone size: many; V gene: TRBV6-4; D gene: TRBD2; J gene: TRBJ2-1; CDR3 protein: ASSPTSGSGFEQF
clone size: many; V gene: TRBV15; D gene: NA; J gene: TRBJ2-1; CDR3 protein: ATSSEKPGLSYNEQF
clone size: few; V gene: TRBV4-1; D gene: NA; J gene: TRBJ2-6; CDR3 protein: ASSRSPPGANVLT
clone size: NA; V gene: TRBV29-1; D gene: NA; J gene: TRBJ1-1; CDR3 protein: SVGFCGDTEAF
clone size: many; V gene: TRBV6-1; D gene: TRBD1; J gene: TRBJ2-5; CDR3 protein: ASSDLDRGTGETQY
clone size: NA; V gene: TRBV18; D gene: NA; J gene: TRBJ1-1; CDR3 protein: ASSPVGSNTEAF
clone size: many; V gene: TRBV7-8; D gene: TRBD2; J gene: TRBJ2-4; CDR3 protein: ASSLALAGGSTKNIQY
clone size: few; V gene: TRBV4-2; D gene: TRBD1; J gene: TRBJ2-7; CDR3 protein: ASSQAQGVGEQY
clone size: many; V gene: TRBV28; D gene: NA; J gene: TRBJ2-1; CDR3 protein: ASSSSGETIGYNEQF
clone size: many; V gene: TRBV28; D gene: TRBD1; J gene: TRBJ2-5; CDR3 protein: ASSLSGQGQETQY
clone size: many; V gene: TRBV20-1; D gene: TRBD1; J gene: TRBJ2-5; CDR3 protein: SARVDRTETQY
clone size: many; V gene: TRBV6-2/TRBV6-3; D gene: NA; J gene: TRBJ2-7; CDR3 protein: ASSYVGRRGDEQY
clone size: many; V gene: TRBV20-1; D gene: TRBD1; J gene: TRBJ1-1; CDR3 protein: SARDRGTVMNTEAF
clone size: few; V gene: TRBV9; D gene: TRBD2; J gene: TRBJ2-3; CDR3 protein: ASSLTAGGTDTQY
clone size: many; V gene: TRBV7-3; D gene: TRBD2; J gene: TRBJ2-1; CDR3 protein: ASSLSLAGVEQF
clone size: many; V gene: TRBV6-1; D gene: TRBD2; J gene: TRBJ2-5; CDR3 protein: ASRTSGQETQY